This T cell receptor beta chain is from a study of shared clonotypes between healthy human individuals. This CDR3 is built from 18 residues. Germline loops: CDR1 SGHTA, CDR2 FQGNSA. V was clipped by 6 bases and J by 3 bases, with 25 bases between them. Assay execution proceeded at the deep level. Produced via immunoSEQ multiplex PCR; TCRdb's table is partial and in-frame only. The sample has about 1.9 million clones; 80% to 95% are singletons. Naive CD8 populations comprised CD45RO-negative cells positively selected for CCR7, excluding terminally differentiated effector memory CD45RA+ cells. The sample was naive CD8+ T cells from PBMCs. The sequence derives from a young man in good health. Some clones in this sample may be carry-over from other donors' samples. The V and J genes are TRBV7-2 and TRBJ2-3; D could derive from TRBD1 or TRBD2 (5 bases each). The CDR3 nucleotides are TGTGCCAGCAGTAGCAGAGGGGTAGTTTCAATCGGGACAGATACGCAGTATTTT. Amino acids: CASSSRGVVSIGTDTQYF.